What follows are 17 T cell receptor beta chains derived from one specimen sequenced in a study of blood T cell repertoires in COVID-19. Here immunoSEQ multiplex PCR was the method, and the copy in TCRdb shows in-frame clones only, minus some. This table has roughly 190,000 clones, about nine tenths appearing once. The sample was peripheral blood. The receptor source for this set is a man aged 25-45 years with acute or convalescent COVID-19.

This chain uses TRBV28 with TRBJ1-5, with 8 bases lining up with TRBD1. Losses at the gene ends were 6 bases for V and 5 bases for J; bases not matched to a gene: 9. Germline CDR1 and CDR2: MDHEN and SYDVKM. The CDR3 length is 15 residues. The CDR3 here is CASSPRQGTYQPQHF. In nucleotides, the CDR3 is TGTGCCAGCAGCCCTCGACAGGGGACTTATCAGCCCCAGCATTTT.

The CDR3 reads CASTTGGLGNQPQHF. In DNA form, the CDR3 reads TGTGCCAGCACTACAGGGGGATTGGGCAATCAGCCCCAGCATTTT. V is TRBV2 and J is TRBJ1-5, with 8 bases aligning to TRBD1. V was pared by 7 bases and J by 2 bases, with 7 bases of the junction left unmatched. The CDR3 is 15 amino acids. CDR1 is SNHLY and CDR2 is FYNNEI in the germline V gene.

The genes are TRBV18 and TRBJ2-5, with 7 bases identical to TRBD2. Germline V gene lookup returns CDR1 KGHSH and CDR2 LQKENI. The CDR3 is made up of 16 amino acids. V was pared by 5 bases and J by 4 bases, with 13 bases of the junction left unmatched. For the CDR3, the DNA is TGTGCCAGCTCAGGGCAGGGAATCGGCGGGAGAGAGACCCAGTACTTC. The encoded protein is CASSGQGIGGRETQYF.

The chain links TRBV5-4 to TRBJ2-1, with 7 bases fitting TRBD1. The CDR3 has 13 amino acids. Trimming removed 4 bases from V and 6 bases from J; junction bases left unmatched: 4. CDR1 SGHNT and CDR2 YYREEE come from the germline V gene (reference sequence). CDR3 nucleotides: TGTGCCAGCAGCCATAGACAGGGCAATGAGCAGTTCTTC. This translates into CASSHRQGNEQFF.

The DNA for the CDR3 is TGTGCCAGCTCACCCTCGGGGGTTCCGAGGGGCAATCAGCCCCAGCATTTT. Amino acid sequence: CASSPSGVPRGNQPQHF. J is TRBJ1-5 and V is TRBV18, with a possible D match to TRBD1 (5 bases). The germline V gene encodes CDR1 KGHSH and CDR2 LQKENI. The CDR3 runs 17 residues. V was cut by 3 bases and J by 2 bases, with 17 bases left in between.

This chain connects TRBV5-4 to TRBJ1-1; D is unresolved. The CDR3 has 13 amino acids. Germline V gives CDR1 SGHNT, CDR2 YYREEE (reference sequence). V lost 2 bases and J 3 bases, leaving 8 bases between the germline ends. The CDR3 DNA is TGTGCCAGCAGCTTCGGGGTGGACACTGAAGCTTTCTTT. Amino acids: CASSFGVDTEAFF.

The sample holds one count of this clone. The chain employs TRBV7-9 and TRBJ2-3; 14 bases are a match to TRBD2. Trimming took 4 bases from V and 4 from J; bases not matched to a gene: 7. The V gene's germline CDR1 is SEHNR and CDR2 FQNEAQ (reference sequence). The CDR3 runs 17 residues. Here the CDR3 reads CASSSGLAGASPDTQYF. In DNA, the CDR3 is TGTGCCAGCAGCTCGGGACTAGCGGGAGCGAGCCCAGATACGCAGTATTTT. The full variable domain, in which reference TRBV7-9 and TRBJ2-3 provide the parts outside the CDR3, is DTGVSQNPRHKITKRGQNVTFRCDPISEHNRLYWYRQTLGQGPEFLTYFQNEAQLEKSRLLSDRFSAERPKGSFSTLEIQRTEQGDSAMYLCASSSGLAGASPDTQYFGPGTRLTVL.

CDR3 region: CASTWGIQAPEQYF. The CDR3 DNA reads TGTGCCAGCACCTGGGGCATACAGGCTCCCGAGCAGTACTTC. This sequence joins TRBV28 and TRBJ2-7; possible D gene TRBD1, 5 bases. The CDR3 loop spans 14 amino acids. Germline V gene data show CDR1 as MDHEN and CDR2 as SYDVKM. Trimming removed 7 bases at V and 6 bases at J, with 19 bases between.

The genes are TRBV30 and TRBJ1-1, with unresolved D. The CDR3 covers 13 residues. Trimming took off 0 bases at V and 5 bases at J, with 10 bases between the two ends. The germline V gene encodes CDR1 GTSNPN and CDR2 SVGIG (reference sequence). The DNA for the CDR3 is TGTGCCTGGAGTGTCACCCGAGGTACTGAAGCTTTCTTT. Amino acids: CAWSVTRGTEAFF.

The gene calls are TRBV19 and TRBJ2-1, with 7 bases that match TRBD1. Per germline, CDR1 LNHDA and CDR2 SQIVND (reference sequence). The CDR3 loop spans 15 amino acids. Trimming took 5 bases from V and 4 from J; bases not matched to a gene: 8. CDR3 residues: CASSDGTARYNEQFF. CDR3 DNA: TGTGCCAGTAGTGACGGGACAGCCAGATACAATGAGCAGTTCTTC.

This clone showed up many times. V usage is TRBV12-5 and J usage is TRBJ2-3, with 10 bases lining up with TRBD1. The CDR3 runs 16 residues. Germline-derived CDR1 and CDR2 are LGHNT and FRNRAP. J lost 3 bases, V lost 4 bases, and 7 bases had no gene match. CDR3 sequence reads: CASGSLPGQGTDTQYF. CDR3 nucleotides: TGTGCTAGTGGTTCTCTCCCGGGACAGGGGACAGATACGCAGTATTTT.

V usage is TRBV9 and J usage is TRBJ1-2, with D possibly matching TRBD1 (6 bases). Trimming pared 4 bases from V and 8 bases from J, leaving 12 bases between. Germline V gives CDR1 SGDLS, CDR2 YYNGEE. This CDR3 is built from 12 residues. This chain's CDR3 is CASSKDSRGYTF. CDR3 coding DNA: TGTGCCAGCAGCAAGGACAGTAGGGGCTACACCTTC.

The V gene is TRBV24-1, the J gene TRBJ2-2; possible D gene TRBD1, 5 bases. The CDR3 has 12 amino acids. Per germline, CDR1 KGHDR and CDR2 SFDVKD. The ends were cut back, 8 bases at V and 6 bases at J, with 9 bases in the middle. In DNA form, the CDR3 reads TGTGCCACCAATAGGGGTGCCGGGGAGCTGTTTTTT. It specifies CATNRGAGELFF.

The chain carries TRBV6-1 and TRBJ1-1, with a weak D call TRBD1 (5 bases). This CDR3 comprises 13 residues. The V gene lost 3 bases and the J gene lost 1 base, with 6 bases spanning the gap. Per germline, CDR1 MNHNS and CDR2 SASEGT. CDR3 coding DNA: TGTGCCAGCAGTGAGACAGCGAACACTGAAGCTTTCTTT. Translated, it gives CASSETANTEAFF.

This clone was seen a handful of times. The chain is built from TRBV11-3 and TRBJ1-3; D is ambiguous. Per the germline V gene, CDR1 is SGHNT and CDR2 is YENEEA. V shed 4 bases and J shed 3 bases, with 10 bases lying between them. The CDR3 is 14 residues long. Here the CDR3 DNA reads TGTGCCAGCAGCTCGCCGGGGAATGGAAACACCATATATTTT. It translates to CASSSPGNGNTIYF.

CDR3: CASSYSGASGANVLTF. The CDR3, as DNA: TGTGCCAGCAGTTACTCGGGAGCGTCTGGGGCCAACGTCCTGACTTTC. This rearrangement joins TRBV6-5 to TRBJ2-6; TRBD2 might be the D (5 bases). Trimming left V 0 bases short and J 1 base short, with 7 bases between. The length of the CDR3 is 16 residues. The germline CDR1 and CDR2 sequences are MNHEY and SVGAGI.

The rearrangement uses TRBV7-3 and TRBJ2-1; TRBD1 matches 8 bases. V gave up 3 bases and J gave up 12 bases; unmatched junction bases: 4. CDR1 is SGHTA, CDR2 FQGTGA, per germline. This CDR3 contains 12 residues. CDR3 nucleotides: TGTGCCAGCAGCTTGACAGGGGCGAGGCAGTTCTTC. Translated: CASSLTGARQFF.